This paragraph covers one T cell receptor (beta chain) sequence. Sequencing used immunoSEQ multiplex PCR; TCRdb keeps in-frame clones, though not all of them. The table lists tens of thousands of clones, under 80% of them singletons. The sample comes from a study of STAT5B mutations in CD4+ large granular lymphocyte leukemia. The CDR3 is made up of 14 amino acids. Per germline, CDR1 MNHNS and CDR2 SASEGT. The J segment lost 4 bases and the V segment lost 7 bases, leaving 7 bases of the junction unmatched. Controls came from buffy coats of healthy blood donors. This chain joins TRBV6-1 and TRBJ2-1, with 7 bases that match TRBD2. The specimen sequenced was CD4+ T cells from blood buffy coats. The clonotype was recovered from a human donor in good health. CDR3 residues: CASMPGGSYNEQFF. The CDR3 region has the DNA TGTGCCAGCATGCCGGGGGGATCTTACAATGAGCAGTTCTTC.